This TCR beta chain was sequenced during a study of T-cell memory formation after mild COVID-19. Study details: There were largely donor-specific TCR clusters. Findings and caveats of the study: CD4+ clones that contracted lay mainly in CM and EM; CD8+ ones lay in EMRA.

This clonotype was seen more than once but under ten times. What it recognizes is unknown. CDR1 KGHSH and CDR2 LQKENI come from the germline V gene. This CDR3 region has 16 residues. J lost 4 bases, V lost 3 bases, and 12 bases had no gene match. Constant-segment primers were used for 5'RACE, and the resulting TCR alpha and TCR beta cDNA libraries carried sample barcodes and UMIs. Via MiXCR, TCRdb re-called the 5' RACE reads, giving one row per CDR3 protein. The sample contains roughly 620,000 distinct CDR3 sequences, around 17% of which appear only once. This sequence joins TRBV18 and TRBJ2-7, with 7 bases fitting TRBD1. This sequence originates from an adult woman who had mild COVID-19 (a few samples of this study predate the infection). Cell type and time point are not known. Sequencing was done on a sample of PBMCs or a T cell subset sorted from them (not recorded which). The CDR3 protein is CASSPRQQGPSYEQYF. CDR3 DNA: TGTGCCAGCTCACCGAGACAACAGGGGCCCTCGTACGAGCAGTACTTC.